Listed below are T cell receptor beta chains from one sample, sequenced in a study of vaccination effects on CD4 cells after COVID-19. Sequenced by immunoSEQ multiplex PCR; TCRdb stores in-frame clones only, minus some. The table includes 30,000 to 40,000 clones, around two thirds detected once. For these TCRs, the target antigens are not known. Sequenced here: CD4+ T cells from PBMCs cultured with a peptide pool, sampled before COVID-19 vaccination. These receptors all stem from a human donor who had a prior SARS-CoV-2 infection. Both conserved end residues are part of each CDR3. Each record gives: CDR3 protein, V gene, J gene.

CDR3: CAPTGANEKLFF; V: TRBV25-1; J: TRBJ1-4
CDR3: CASNPSARSSYEQYF; V: TRBV19; J: TRBJ2-7
CDR3: CASSQDPLRAVGYTF; V: TRBV4-2; J: TRBJ1-2
CDR3: CASTTTGLHTGELFF; V: TRBV6-6; J: TRBJ2-2
CDR3: CASSQLAGTLTDTQYF; V: TRBV3-1/TRBV3-2; J: TRBJ2-3
CDR3: CASSAAGGELNEQFF; V: TRBV21-1; J: TRBJ2-1
CDR3: CASSDRTVEQYF; V: TRBV18; J: TRBJ2-7
CDR3: CASSHTSGGGEQFF; V: TRBV4-2; J: TRBJ2-1
CDR3: CASTPIGTSGYNEQFF; V: TRBV11-2; J: TRBJ2-1
CDR3: CASSPSVGPQETQYF; V: TRBV7-2; J: TRBJ2-5
CDR3: CASRLVPLGDTQYF; V: TRBV28; J: TRBJ2-3
CDR3: CASNRQGTLPLHF; V: TRBV2; J: TRBJ1-6
CDR3: CSVIRVSSYNEQFF; V: TRBV29-1; J: TRBJ2-1
CDR3: CASSHEAPSEQYF; V: TRBV3-1/TRBV3-2; J: TRBJ2-7
CDR3: CASTPLWGASTEAFF; V: TRBV5-1; J: TRBJ1-1
CDR3: CASSSFSSYEQYF; V: TRBV7-8; J: TRBJ2-7
CDR3: CASSLGEAYSPLHF; V: TRBV6-6; J: TRBJ1-6
CDR3: CSARDPYEQYF; V: TRBV20-1; J: TRBJ2-7
CDR3: CASSQIWGRRRNQPQHF; V: TRBV23-1; J: TRBJ1-5
CDR3: CASSYSTGGAYEQYF; V: TRBV6-5; J: TRBJ2-7
CDR3: CASSLGGGTDTQYF; V: TRBV5-4; J: TRBJ2-3
CDR3: CATSRDKGSGVNEQFF; V: TRBV15; J: TRBJ2-1
CDR3: CASSWDRGNDEQFF; V: TRBV11-3; J: TRBJ2-1
CDR3: CATTFELAGDNEQFF; V: TRBV10-3; J: TRBJ2-1
CDR3: CASSVGGLRGGYEQYF; V: TRBV6-1; J: TRBJ2-7
CDR3: CASSVAVDTEAFF; V: TRBV9; J: TRBJ1-1
CDR3: CASSAGPPYEQYF; V: TRBV5-4; J: TRBJ2-7
CDR3: CASSQPTGANYGYTF; V: TRBV4-1; J: TRBJ1-2
CDR3: CASSQDSGREKLFF; V: TRBV4-1; J: TRBJ1-4
CDR3: CASSQAVAGLNEQYF; V: TRBV3-1/TRBV3-2; J: TRBJ2-7
CDR3: CASGQGSPEAFF; V: TRBV3-1/TRBV3-2; J: TRBJ1-1
CDR3: CASSLAGPQDEQYF; V: TRBV7-2; J: TRBJ2-7
CDR3: CASSYPQEHQPQHF; V: TRBV6-2/TRBV6-3; J: TRBJ1-5
CDR3: CASSSRNNEKLFF; V: TRBV18; J: TRBJ1-4
CDR3: CASSKNTGTGETQYF; V: TRBV21-1; J: TRBJ2-5
CDR3: CASSPWDRGGNTIYF; V: TRBV7-9; J: TRBJ1-3
CDR3: CASSLGEKLFF; V: TRBV12-3/TRBV12-4; J: TRBJ1-4
CDR3: CASSPLFRGGEPDTQYF; V: TRBV7-7; J: TRBJ2-3
CDR3: CASIGVNRPGNTIYF; V: TRBV6-5; J: TRBJ1-3
CDR3: CASSSSGTSGRTFSPDTQYF; V: TRBV5-1; J: TRBJ2-3
CDR3: CASSPNVWPLSYEQYF; V: TRBV7-2; J: TRBJ2-7
CDR3: CAISGNRWKDGYTF; V: TRBV10-3; J: TRBJ1-2
CDR3: CAWSQTKGAIQYF; V: TRBV30; J: TRBJ2-4
CDR3: CASSQDTTIQNIQYF; V: TRBV4-2; J: TRBJ2-4
CDR3: CASSLGTGSFYEQYF; V: TRBV5-1; J: TRBJ2-7
CDR3: CASSMNGLITGELFF; V: TRBV19; J: TRBJ2-2
CDR3: CASSRDKAYGYTF; V: TRBV19; J: TRBJ1-2
CDR3: CSVRRGAGNNEQFF; V: TRBV29-1; J: TRBJ2-1
CDR3: CASSLNIPGGEQYF; V: TRBV7-9; J: TRBJ2-7
CDR3: CASSSPWGYGYTF; V: TRBV5-5; J: TRBJ1-2
CDR3: CASSYSSSGANVLTF; V: TRBV6-5; J: TRBJ2-6
CDR3: CASSVFAGSTEAFF; V: TRBV9; J: TRBJ1-1
CDR3: CASSLNRGTEAFF; V: TRBV7-8; J: TRBJ1-1
CDR3: CATSRAEGIYNEQFF; V: TRBV15; J: TRBJ2-1
CDR3: CASGLVRARGEENQPQHF; V: TRBV12-5; J: TRBJ1-5